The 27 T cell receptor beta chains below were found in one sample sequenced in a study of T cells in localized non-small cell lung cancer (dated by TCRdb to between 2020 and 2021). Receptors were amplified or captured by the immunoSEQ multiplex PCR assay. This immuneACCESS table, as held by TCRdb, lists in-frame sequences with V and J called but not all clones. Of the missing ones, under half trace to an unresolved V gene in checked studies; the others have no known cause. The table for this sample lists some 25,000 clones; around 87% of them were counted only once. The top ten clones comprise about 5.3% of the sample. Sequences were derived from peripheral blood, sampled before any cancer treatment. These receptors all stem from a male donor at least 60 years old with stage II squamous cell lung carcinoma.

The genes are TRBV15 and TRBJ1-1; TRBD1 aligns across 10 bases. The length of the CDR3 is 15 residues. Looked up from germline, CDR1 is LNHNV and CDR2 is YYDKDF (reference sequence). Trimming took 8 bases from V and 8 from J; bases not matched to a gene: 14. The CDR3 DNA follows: TGTGCCACCGGTCCTAGGGGACAGGGGAGAAGGGAAGCTTTCTTT. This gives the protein CATGPRGQGRREAFF.

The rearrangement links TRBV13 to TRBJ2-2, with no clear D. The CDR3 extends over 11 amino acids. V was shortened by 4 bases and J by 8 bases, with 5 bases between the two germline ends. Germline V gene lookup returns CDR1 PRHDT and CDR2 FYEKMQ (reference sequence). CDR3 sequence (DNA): TGTGCCAGCAGCTCCCTGGGGGAGCTGTTTTTT. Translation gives CASSSLGELFF. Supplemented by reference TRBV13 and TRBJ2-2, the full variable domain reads AAGVIQSPRHLIKEKRETATLKCYPIPRHDTVYWYQQGPGQDPQFLISFYEKMQSDKGSIPDRFSAQQFSDYHSELNMSSLELGDSALYFCASSSLGELFFGEGSRLTVL.

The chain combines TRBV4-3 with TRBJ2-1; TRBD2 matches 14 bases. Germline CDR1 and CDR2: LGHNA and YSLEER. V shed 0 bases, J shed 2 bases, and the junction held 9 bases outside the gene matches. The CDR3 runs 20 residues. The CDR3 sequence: CASSQDGLAGGGGPYNEQFF. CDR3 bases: TGCGCCAGCAGCCAAGATGGACTAGCGGGGGGCGGTGGACCCTACAATGAGCAGTTCTTC.

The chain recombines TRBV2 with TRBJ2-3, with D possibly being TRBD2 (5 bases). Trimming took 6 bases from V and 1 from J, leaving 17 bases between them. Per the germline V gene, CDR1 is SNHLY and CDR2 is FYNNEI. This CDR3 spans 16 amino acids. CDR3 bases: TGTGCCAGCAGCCCGGGATTCCCGGCGGGCACAGATACGCAGTATTTT. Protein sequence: CASSPGFPAGTDTQYF.

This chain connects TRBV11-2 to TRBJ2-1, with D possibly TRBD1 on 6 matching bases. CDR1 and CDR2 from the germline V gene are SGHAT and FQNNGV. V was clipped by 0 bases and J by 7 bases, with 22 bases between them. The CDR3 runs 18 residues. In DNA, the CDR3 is TGTGCCAGCAGCTTAGAGCCCCGGACACAGGGTGCCCTTAATGAGCAGTTCTTC. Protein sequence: CASSLEPRTQGALNEQFF.

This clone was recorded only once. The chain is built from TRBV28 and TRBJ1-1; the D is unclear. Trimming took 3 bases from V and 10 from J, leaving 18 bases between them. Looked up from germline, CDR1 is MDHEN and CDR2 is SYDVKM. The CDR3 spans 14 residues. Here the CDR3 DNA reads TGTGCCAGCAGTTTCCCTACCGCCGGGCCGGGAGCTTTCTTT. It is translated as CASSFPTAGPGAFF.

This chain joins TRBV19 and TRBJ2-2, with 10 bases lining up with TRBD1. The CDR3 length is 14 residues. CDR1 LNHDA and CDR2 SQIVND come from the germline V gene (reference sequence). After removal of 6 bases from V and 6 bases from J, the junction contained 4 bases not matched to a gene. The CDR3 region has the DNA TGTGCCAGTAGCGGGACAGGGGTGGCCGGGGAGCTGTTTTTT. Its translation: CASSGTGVAGELFF.

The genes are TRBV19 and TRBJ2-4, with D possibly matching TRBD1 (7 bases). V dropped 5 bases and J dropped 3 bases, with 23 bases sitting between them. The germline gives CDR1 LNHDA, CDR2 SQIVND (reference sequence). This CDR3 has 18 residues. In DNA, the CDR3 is TGTGCCAGTAGTCTTCAGGGGGGAGTCGGGTTTGGCAAAAACATTCAGTACTTC. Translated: CASSLQGGVGFGKNIQYF.

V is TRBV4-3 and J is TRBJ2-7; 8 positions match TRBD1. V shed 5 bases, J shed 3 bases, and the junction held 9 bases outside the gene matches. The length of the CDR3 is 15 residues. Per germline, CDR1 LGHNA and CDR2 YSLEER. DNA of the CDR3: TGCGCCAGCAGCGCCGGACAGGGAGAGGGCTACGAGCAGTACTTC. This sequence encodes CASSAGQGEGYEQYF.

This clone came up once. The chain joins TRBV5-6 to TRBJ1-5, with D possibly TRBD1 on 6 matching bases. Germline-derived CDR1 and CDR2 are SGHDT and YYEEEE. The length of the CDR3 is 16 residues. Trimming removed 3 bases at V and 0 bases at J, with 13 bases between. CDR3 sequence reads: CASSWRGAFSNQPQHF. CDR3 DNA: TGTGCCAGCAGCTGGAGGGGGGCCTTTAGCAATCAGCCCCAGCATTTT.

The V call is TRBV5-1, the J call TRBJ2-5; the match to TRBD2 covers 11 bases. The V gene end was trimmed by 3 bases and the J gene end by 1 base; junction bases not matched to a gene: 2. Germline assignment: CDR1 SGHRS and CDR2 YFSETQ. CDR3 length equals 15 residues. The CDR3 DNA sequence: TGCGCCAGCAGCTCCGGACTAGCGGGCCAAGAGACCCAGTACTTC. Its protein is CASSSGLAGQETQYF.

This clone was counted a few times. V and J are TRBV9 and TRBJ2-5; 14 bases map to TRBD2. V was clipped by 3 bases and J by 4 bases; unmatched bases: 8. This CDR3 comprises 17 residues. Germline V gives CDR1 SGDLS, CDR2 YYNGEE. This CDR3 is CASSAGTSGRNRETQYF. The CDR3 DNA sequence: TGTGCCAGCAGCGCTGGGACTAGCGGGAGAAACCGAGAGACCCAGTACTTC.

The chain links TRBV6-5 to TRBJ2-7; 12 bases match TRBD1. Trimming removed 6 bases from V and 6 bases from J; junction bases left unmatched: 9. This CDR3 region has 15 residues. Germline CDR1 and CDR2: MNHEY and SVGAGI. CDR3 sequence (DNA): TGTGCCAGCAGACCCCCGGGACAGGGGGCGGGCGAGCAGTACTTC. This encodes CASRPPGQGAGEQYF.

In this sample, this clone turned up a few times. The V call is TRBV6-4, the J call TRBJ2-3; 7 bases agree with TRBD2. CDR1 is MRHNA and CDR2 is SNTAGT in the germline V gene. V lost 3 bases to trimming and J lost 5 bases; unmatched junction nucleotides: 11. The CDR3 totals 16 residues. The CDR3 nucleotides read TGTGCCAGCAGTGAGCAAGGGAGCGGGGCCTTAGATACGCAGTATTTT. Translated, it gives CASSEQGSGALDTQYF.

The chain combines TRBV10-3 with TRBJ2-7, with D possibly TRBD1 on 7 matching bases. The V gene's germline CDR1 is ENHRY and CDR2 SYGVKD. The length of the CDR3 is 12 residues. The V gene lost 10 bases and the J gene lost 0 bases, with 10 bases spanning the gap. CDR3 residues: CASGTASYEQYF. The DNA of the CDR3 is TGTGCCAGCGGGACAGCCTCCTACGAGCAGTACTTC.

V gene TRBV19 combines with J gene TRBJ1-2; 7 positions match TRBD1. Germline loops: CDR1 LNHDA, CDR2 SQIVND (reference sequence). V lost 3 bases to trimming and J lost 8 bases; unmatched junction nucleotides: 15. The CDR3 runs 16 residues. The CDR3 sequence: CASSIGPKDRVGGYTF. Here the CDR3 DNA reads TGTGCCAGTAGTATTGGGCCGAAAGACAGGGTGGGAGGCTACACCTTC. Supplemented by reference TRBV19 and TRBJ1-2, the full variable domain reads DGGITQSPKYLFRKEGQNVTLSCEQNLNHDAMYWYRQDPGQGLRLIYYSQIVNDFQKGDIAEGYSVSREKKESFPLTVTSAQKNPTAFYLCASSIGPKDRVGGYTFGSGTRLTVV.

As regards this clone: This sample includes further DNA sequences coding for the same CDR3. In DNA form, the CDR3 reads TGTGCCAGCAGTGAGGCAGGGGGCGGTTACACTGAAGCTTTCTTT. Amino acid sequence: CASSEAGGGYTEAFF. The chain carries TRBV2 and TRBJ1-1; 8 bases are a match to TRBD1. J lost 3 bases, V lost 3 bases, and 6 bases had no gene match. CDR1 and CDR2 (germline): SNHLY, FYNNEI. The CDR3 extends over 15 amino acids.

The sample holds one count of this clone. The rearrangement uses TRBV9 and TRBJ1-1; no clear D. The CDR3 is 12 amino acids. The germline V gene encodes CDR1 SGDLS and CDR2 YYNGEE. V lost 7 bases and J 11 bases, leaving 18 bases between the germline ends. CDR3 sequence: CASLKDLSDAFF. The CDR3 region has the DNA TGTGCCAGCTTAAAGGACCTCTCGGATGCTTTCTTT. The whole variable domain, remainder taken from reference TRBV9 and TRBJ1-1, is DSGVTQTPKHLITATGQRVTLRCSPRSGDLSVYWYQQSLDQGLQFLIQYYNGEERAKGNILERFSAQQFPDLHSELNLSSLELGDSALYFCASLKDLSDAFFGQGTRLTVV.

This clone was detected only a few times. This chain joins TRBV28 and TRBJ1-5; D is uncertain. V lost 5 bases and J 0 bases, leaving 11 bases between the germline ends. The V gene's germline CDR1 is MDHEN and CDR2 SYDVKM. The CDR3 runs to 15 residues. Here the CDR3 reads CASSPRHISNQPQHF. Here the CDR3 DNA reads TGTGCCAGCAGTCCGCGGCATATTAGCAATCAGCCCCAGCATTTT.

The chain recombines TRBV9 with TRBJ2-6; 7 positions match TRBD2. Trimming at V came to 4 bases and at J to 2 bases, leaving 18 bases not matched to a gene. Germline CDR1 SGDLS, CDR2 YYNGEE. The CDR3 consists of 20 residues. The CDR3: CASSQDILAVLSPGANVLTF. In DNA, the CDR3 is TGTGCCAGCAGCCAAGACATCCTAGCGGTTCTTTCACCTGGGGCCAACGTCCTGACTTTC.

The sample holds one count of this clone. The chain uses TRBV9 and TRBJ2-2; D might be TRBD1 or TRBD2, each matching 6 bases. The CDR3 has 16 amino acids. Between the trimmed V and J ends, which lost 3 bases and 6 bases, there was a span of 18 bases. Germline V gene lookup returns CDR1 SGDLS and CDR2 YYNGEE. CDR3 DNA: TGTGCCAGCAGCGAATGGGGGGCCCCGTTTGCCGGGGAGCTGTTTTTT. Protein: CASSEWGAPFAGELFF.

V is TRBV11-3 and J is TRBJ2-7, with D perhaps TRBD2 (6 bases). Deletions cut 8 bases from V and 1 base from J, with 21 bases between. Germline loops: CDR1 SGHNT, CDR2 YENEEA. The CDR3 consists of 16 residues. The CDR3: CASSHTSAGTSYEQYF. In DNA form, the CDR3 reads TGTGCCAGCTCACATACATCCGCGGGGACTTCCTACGAGCAGTACTTC.

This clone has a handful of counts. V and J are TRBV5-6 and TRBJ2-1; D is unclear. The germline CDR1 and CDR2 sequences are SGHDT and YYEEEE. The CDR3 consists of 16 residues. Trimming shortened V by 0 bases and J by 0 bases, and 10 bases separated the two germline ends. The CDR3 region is CASSLVSRYSYNEQFF. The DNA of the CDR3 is TGTGCCAGCAGCTTGGTTTCCCGATACTCCTACAATGAGCAGTTCTTC.

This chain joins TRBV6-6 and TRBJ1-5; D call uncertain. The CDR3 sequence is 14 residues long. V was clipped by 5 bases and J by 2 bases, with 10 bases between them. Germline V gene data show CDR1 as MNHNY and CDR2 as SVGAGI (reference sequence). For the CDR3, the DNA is TGTGCCAGCAGTCCCCCGGGTGGCAATCAGCCCCAGCATTTT. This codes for CASSPPGGNQPQHF.

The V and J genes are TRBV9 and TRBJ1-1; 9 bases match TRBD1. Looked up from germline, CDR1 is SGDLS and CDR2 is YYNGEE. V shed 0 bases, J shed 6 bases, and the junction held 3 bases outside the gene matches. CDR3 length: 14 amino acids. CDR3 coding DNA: TGTGCCAGCAGCGTAGGACAGGGGGTGTCTGAAGCTTTCTTT. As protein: CASSVGQGVSEAFF. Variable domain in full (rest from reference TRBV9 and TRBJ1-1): DSGVTQTPKHLITATGQRVTLRCSPRSGDLSVYWYQQSLDQGLQFLIQYYNGEERAKGNILERFSAQQFPDLHSELNLSSLELGDSALYFCASSVGQGVSEAFFGQGTRLTVV.

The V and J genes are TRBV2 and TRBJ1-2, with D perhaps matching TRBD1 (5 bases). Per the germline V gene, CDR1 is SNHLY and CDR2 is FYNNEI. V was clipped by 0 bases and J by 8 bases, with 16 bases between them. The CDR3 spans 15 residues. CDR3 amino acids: CASSEARGAPQGYTF. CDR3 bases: TGTGCCAGCAGTGAAGCGCGCGGGGCCCCTCAGGGCTACACCTTC.

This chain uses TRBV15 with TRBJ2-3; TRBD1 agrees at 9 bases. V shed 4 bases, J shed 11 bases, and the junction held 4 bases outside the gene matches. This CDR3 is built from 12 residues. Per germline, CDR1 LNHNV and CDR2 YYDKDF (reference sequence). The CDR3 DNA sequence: TGTGCCACCAGCAAAACAGGGGGCATGCAGTATTTT. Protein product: CATSKTGGMQYF.